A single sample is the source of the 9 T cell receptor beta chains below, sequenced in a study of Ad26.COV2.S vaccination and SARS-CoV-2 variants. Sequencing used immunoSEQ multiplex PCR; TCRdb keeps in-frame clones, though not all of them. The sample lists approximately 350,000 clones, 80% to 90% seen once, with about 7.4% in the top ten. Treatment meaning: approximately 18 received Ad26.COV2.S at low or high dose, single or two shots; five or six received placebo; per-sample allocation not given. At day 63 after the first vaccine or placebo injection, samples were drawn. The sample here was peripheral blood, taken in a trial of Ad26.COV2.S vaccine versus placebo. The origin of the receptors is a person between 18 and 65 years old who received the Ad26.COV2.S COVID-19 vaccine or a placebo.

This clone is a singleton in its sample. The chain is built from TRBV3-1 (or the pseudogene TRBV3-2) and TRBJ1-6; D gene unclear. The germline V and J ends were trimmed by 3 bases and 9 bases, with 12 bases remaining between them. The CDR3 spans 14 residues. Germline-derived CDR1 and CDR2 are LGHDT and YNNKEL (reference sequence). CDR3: CASSQFREGSPLHF. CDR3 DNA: TGTGCCAGCAGCCAGTTTAGGGAGGGTTCACCCCTCCACTTT.

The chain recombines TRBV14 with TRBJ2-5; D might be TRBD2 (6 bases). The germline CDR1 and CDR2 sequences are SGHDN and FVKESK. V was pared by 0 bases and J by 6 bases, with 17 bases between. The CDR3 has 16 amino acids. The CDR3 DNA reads TGTGCCAGCAGCCAAGATGTTCCGAGGCGCGGGAAGACCCAGTACTTC. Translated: CASSQDVPRRGKTQYF.

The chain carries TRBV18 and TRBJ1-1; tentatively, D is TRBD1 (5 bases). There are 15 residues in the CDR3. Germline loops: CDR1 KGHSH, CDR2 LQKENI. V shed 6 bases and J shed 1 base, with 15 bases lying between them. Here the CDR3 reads CASSLGGGSNTEAFF. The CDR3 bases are TGTGCCAGCTCTCTCGGGGGGGGTTCGAACACTGAAGCTTTCTTT.

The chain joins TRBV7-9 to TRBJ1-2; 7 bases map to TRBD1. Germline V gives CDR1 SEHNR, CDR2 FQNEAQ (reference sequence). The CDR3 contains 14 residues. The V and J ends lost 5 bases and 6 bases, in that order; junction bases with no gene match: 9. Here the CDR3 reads CASSNTTGSHGYTF. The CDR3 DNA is TGTGCCAGCAGCAACACGACAGGGAGTCATGGCTACACCTTC.

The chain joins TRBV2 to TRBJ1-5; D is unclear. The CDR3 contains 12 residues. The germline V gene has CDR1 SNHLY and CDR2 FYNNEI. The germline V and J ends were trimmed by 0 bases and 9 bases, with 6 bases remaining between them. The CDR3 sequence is CASSEALWPQHF. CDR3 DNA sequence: TGTGCCAGCAGTGAAGCTCTGTGGCCCCAGCATTTT.

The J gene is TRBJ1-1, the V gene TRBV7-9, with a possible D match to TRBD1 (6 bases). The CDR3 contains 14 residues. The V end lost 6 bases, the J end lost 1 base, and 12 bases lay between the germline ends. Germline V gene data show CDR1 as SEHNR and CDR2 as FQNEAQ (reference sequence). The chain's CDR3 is CASSYPQGNTEAFF. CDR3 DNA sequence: TGTGCCAGCAGTTACCCACAGGGGAACACTGAAGCTTTCTTT. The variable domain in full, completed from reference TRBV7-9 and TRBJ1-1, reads DTGVSQNPRHKITKRGQNVTFRCDPISEHNRLYWYRQTLGQGPEFLTYFQNEAQLEKSRLLSDRFSAERPKGSFSTLEIQRTEQGDSAMYLCASSYPQGNTEAFFGQGTRLTVV.

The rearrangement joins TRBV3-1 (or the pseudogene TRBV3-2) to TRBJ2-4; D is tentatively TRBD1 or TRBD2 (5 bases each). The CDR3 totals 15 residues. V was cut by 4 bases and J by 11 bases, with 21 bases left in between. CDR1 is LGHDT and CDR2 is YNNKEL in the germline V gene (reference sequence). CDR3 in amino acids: CASSLGRGGPSVQYF. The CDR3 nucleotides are TGTGCCAGCAGCCTAGGAAGGGGCGGGCCCTCAGTTCAGTACTTC.

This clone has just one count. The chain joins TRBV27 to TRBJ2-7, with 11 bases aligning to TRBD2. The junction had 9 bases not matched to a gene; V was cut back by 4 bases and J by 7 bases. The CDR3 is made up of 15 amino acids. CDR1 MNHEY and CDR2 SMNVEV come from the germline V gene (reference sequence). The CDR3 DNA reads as TGTGCCAGCAGTTCTCTAGCGGGGGGAAGGGAAGAGCAGTACTTC. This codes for CASSSLAGGREEQYF.

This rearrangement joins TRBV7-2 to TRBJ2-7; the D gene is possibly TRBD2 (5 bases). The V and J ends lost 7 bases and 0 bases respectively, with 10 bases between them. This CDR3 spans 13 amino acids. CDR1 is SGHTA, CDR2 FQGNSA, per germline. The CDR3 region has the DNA TGTGCCAGCATCGTGAGGGACTCCTACGAGCAGTACTTC. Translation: CASIVRDSYEQYF. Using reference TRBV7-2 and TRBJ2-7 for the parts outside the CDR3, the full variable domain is GAGVSQSPSNKVTEKGKDVELRCDPISGHTALYWYRQSLGQGLEFLIYFQGNSAPDKSGLPSDRFSAERTGGSVSTLTIQRTQQEDSAVYLCASIVRDSYEQYFGPGTRLTVT.